Sequencing of this T cell receptor beta chain was carried out in a study of blood T cell repertoires in COVID-19. The wider study: Sites across the United States, Italy and Spain contributed samples from acute and convalescent COVID-19.

The data were produced by immunoSEQ multiplex PCR, yet TCRdb's version contains in-frame clones alone and is incomplete. The sample includes roughly 250,000 clones, around 90% of them seen just once. V lost 5 bases, J lost 5 bases, and 13 bases lay in between. From germline, CDR1 is GTSNPN and CDR2 SVGIG (reference sequence). The length of the CDR3 is 13 residues. This study enrolled people aged 18 to 89 from about two dozen US geographic areas. The rearrangement joins TRBV30 to TRBJ1-5; perhaps TRBD1 as D (6 bases). Sequencing was performed on PBMCs or T cells enriched from blood (not recorded which). The clonotype originates from a woman in her twenties or thirties with acute COVID-19. DNA for the CDR3: TGTGCCTGGGCACAGGGTTTGGATCAGCCCCAGCATTTT. Its translation is CAWAQGLDQPQHF.